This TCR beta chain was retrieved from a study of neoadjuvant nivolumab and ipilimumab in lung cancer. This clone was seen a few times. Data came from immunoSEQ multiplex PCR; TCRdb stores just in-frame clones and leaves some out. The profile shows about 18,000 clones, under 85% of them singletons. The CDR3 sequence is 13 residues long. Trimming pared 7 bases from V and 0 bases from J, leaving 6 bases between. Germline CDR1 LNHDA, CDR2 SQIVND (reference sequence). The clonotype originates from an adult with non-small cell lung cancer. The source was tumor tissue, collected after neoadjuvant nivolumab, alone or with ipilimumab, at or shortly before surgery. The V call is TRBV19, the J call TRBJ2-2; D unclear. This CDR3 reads CASTDPNTGELFF. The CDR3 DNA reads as TGTGCCAGTACGGACCCGAACACCGGGGAGCTGTTTTTT.